This T cell receptor (beta chain) emerged from a study of human T cells and chemical hapten exposure. Across the whole study: Among samples, TCR yields varied mainly because of small differences in pooled library volume. Study outcomes and limitations: Sensitizing to DPC left TCRs with a frequency above 1 in 1000 unaltered.

A word on this clonotype: Its antigen is unknown.

Via MiXCR, TCRdb re-called the RACE reads, giving one row per CDR3 protein. The repertoire includes about 350,000 distinct CDR3 sequences, about 5% of them detected once, and about 7.7% sits in the top ten. The time point denotes: pre-sensitization, week 0. Treatment described: therapeutic diphenylcyclopropenone sensitization with weekly scalp DPC. Unfractionated whole blood was the source of the extracted total RNA. CDR3 length equals 13 residues. Germline CDR1 and CDR2: MNHNY and SVGAGI (reference sequence). V lost 5 bases, J lost 4 bases, and 12 bases lay in between. This sequence joins TRBV6-6 and TRBJ2-7, with no clear D. The source was whole blood, collected in connection with sensitization to the hapten diphenylcyclopropenone (DPC). This TCR was recovered from a woman between 18 and 29 years old with alopecia areata. Some clones in this sample may be carry-over from other donors' samples. CDR3 in DNA: TGTGCCAGCAGTCTCAGGTCGCCGTACGAGCAGTACTTC. The encoded protein is CASSLRSPYEQYF.